This T cell receptor (beta chain) was captured by sequencing in a study of OX40 agonist ivuxolimab in advanced cancers. Study-wide background: Males comprised 82.7% of the group, whose mean age was approximately 62 years (range 23 to 79).

With regard to this clone: The target antigen is unknown.

The length of the CDR3 is 15 residues. Looked up from germline, CDR1 is SNHLY and CDR2 is FYNNEI. V shed 7 bases, J shed 1 base, and the junction held 7 bases outside the gene matches. Libraries were prepared by immunoSEQ multiplex PCR; TCRdb keeps only in-frame clonotypes and omits some of them. The sample includes fewer than 85,000 clones, about 83% of them seen just once. Whole-study findings and limits: Antigen specificity was not determined for the expanded peripheral T cells.

This chain joins TRBV2 and TRBJ1-5; 7 positions match TRBD1. The sample in question was CD4+ or CD8+ T cells sorted from blood, obtained in a trial of the OX40 agonist ivuxolimab. This TCR was recovered from an adult with an advanced solid tumor such as melanoma, head and neck, liver or kidney cancer. The CDR3 bases are TGTGCCAGCAAAGGGGGCCAGACCAGCAATCAGCCCCAGCATTTT. Its protein is CASKGGQTSNQPQHF.